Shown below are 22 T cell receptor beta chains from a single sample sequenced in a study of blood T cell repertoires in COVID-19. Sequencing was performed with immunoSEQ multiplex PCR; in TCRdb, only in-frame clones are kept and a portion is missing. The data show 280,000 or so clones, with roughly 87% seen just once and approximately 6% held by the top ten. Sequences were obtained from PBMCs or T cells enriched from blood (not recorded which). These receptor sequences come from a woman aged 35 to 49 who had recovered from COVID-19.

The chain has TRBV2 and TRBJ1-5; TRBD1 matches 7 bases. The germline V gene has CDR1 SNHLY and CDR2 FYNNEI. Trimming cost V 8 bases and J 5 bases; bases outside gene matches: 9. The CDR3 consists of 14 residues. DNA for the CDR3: TGTGCCAGCCGGCCGGGACAGCAGCATCAGCCCCAGCATTTT. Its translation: CASRPGQQHQPQHF.

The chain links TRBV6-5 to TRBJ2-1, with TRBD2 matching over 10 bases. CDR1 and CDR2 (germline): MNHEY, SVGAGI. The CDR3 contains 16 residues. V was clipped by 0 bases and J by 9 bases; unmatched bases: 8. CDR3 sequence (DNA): TGTGCCAGCAGTTACTCGTTGGGAAGCGGGAGGGCTGAGCAGTTCTTC. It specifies CASSYSLGSGRAEQFF.

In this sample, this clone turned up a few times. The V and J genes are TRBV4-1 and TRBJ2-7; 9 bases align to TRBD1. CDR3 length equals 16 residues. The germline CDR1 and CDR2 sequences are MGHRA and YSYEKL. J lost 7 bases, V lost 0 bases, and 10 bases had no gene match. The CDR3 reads CASSQEAGTGKREQYF. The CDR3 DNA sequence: TGCGCCAGCAGCCAAGAGGCTGGGACAGGGAAAAGAGAGCAGTACTTC.

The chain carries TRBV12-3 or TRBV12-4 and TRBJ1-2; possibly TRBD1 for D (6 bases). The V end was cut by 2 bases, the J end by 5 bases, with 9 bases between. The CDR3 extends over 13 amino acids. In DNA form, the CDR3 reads TGTGCCAGCAGTTTAACACAGGGTTATGGCTACACCTTC. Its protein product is CASSLTQGYGYTF.

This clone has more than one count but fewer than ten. This CDR3 reads CASTDRVEQYF. CDR3 in DNA: TGTGCCAGCACAGACAGGGTCGAGCAGTACTTC. The V and J genes are TRBV28 and TRBJ2-7, with 7 bases lining up with TRBD1. V dropped 7 bases and J dropped 6; count of bases not matched to a gene: 3. Germline values: CDR1 MDHEN, CDR2 SYDVKM. The CDR3 covers 11 residues. The whole variable domain, remainder taken from reference TRBV28 and TRBJ2-7, is DVKVTQSSRYLVKRTGEKVFLECVQDMDHENMFWYRQDPGLGLRLIYFSYDVKMKEKGDIPEGYSVSREKKERFSLILESASTNQTSMYLCASTDRVEQYFGPGTRLTVT.

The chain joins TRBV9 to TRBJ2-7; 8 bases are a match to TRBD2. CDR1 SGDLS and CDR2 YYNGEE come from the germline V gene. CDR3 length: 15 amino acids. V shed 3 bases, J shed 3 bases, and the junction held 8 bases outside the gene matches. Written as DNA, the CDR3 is TGTGCCAGCAGCGATCGGGAGGGCCTAAACTACGAGCAGTACTTC. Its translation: CASSDREGLNYEQYF. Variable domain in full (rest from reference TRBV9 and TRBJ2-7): DSGVTQTPKHLITATGQRVTLRCSPRSGDLSVYWYQQSLDQGLQFLIQYYNGEERAKGNILERFSAQQFPDLHSELNLSSLELGDSALYFCASSDREGLNYEQYFGPGTRLTVT.

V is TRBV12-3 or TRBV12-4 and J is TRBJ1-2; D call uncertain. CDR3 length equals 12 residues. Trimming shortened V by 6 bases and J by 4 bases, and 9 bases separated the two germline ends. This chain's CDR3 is CASRNGPYGYTF. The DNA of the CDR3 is TGTGCCAGCAGGAATGGGCCCTATGGCTACACCTTC.

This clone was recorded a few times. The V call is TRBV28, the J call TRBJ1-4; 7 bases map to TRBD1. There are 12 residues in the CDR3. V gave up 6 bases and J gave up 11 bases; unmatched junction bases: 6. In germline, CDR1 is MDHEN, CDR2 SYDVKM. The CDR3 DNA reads TGTGCCAGCAGGGGAACAGGGGACAAACTGTTTTTT. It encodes CASRGTGDKLFF.

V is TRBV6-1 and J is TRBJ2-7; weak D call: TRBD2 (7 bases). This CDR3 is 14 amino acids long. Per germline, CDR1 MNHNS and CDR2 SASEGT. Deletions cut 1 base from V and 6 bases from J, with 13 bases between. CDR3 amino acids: CASSEDRGGGEQYF. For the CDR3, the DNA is TGTGCCAGCAGTGAAGACCGAGGGGGGGGCGAGCAGTACTTC.

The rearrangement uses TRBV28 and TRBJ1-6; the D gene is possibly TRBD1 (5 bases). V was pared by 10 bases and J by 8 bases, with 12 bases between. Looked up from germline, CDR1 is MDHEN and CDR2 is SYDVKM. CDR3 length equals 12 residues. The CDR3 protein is CATGGVDSPLHF. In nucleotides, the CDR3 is TGTGCCACGGGGGGGGTTGATTCACCCCTCCACTTT. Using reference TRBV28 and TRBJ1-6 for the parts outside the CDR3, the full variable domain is DVKVTQSSRYLVKRTGEKVFLECVQDMDHENMFWYRQDPGLGLRLIYFSYDVKMKEKGDIPEGYSVSREKKERFSLILESASTNQTSMYLCATGGVDSPLHFGNGTRLTVT.

The CDR3 DNA follows: TGCAGTGTAAGCGGGAGCGGGTTCTTC. It encodes CSVSGSGFF. J is TRBJ2-1 and V is TRBV20-1; 8 positions agree with TRBD2. V was clipped by 7 bases and J by 15 bases; unmatched bases: 5. CDR3 length: 9 amino acids. CDR1 and CDR2 (germline): DFQATT, SNEGSKA (reference sequence).

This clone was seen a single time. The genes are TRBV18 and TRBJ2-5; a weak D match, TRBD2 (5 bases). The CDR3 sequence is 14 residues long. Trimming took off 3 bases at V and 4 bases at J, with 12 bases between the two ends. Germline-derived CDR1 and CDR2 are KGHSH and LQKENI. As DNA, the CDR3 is TGTGCCAGCTCACCGGGCGCTAGCACAGAGACCCAGTACTTC. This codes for CASSPGASTETQYF.

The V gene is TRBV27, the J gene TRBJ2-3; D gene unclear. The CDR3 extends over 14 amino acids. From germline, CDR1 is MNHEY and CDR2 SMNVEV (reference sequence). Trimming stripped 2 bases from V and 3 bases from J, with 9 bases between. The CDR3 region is CASSLGLSTDTQYF. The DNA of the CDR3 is TGTGCCAGCAGTTTAGGTTTGAGTACAGATACGCAGTATTTT.

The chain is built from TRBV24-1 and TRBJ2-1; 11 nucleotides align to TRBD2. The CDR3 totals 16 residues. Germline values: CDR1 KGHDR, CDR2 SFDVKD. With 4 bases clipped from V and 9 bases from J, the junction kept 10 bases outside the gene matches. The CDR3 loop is CATSDATSGTKFEQFF. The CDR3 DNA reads TGTGCCACCAGTGACGCGACTAGCGGGACAAAGTTTGAGCAGTTCTTC.

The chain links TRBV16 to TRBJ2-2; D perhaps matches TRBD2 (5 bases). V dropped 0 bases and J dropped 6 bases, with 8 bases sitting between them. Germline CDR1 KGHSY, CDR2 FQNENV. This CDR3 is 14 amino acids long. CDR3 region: CASSQSRGAGELFF. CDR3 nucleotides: TGTGCCAGCAGCCAATCTCGGGGAGCCGGGGAGCTGTTTTTT.

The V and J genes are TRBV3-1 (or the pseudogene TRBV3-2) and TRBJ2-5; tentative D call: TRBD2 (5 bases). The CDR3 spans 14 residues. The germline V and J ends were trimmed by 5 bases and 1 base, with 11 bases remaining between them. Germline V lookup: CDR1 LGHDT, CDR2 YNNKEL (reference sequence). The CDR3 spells CASSYEGGQETQYF. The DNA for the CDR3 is TGTGCCAGCAGCTATGAGGGTGGCCAAGAGACCCAGTACTTC.

CDR3 nucleotide sequence: TGTGCCAGTAGTGTCGGACAGGTCGGTGGGACCGGGGAGCTGTTTTTT. This sequence encodes CASSVGQVGGTGELFF. The J gene is TRBJ2-2, the V gene TRBV19; 7 bases fit TRBD1. Trimming took 5 bases from V and 5 from J; bases not matched to a gene: 11. The CDR3 has 16 amino acids. Germline lookup yields CDR1 LNHDA and CDR2 SQIVND (reference sequence).

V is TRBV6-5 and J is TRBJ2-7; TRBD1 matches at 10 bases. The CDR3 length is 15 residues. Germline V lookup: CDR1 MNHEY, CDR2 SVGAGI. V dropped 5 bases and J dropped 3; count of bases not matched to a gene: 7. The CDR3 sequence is CASSRPGQGFYEQYF. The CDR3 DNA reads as TGTGCCAGCAGTCGCCCGGGACAGGGGTTCTACGAGCAGTACTTC.

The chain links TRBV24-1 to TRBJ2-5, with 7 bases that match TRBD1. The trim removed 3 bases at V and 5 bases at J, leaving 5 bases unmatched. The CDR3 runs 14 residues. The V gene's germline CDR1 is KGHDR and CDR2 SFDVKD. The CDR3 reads CATSDRGGRETQYF. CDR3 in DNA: TGTGCCACCAGTGATCGAGGGGGCCGGGAGACCCAGTACTTC.

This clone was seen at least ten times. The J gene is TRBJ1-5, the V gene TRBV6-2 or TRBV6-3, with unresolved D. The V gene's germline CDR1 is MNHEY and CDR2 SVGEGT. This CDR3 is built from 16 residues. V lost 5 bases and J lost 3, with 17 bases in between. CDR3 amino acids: CASSPTGIHVNQPQHF. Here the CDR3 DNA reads TGTGCCAGCAGTCCCACGGGGATTCATGTCAATCAGCCCCAGCATTTT.

CDR3 sequence: CASSIQTGAGGTQHF. The CDR3 coding sequence is TGTGCCAGTAGTATCCAGACAGGGGCAGGGGGGACCCAGCATTTT. The rearrangement links TRBV19 to TRBJ1-5; 8 bases align to TRBD1. V lost 3 bases and J lost 11; bases outside the gene matches: 12. CDR3 length: 15 residues. Germline V gives CDR1 LNHDA, CDR2 SQIVND (reference sequence).

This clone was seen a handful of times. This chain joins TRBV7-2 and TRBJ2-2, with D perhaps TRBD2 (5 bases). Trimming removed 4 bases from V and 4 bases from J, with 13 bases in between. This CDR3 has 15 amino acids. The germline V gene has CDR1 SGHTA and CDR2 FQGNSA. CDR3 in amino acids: CASSSGFRGTGELFF. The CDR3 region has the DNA TGTGCCAGCAGCTCAGGCTTCCGGGGCACCGGGGAGCTGTTTTTT.